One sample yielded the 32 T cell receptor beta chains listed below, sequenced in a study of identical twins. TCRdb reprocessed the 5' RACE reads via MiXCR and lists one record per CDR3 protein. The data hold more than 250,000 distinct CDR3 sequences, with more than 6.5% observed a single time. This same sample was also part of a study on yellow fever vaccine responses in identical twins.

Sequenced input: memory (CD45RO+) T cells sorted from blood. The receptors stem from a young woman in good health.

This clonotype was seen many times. This chain's CDR3 is CASSPQGIVYEQYF. In DNA form, the CDR3 reads TGTGCCAGCAGCCCGCAGGGGATCGTCTACGAGCAGTACTTC. The chain carries TRBV14 and TRBJ2-7; D perhaps matches TRBD1 (6 bases). Germline lookup yields CDR1 SGHDN and CDR2 FVKESK. The CDR3 has 14 amino acids. Deletions cut 4 bases from V and 3 bases from J, with 13 bases between.

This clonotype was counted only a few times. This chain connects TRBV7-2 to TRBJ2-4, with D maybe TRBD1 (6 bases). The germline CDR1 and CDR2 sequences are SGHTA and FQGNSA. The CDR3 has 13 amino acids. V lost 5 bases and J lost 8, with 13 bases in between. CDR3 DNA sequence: TGTGCCAGCAGCGCCTACAGGGTGGACATTCAGTACTTC. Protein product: CASSAYRVDIQYF.

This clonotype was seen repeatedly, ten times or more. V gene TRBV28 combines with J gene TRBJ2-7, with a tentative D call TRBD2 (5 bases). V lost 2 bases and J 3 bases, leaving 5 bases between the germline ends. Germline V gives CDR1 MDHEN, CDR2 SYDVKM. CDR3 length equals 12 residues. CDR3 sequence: CASSLGGYEQYF. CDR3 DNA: TGTGCCAGCAGTTTAGGAGGCTACGAGCAGTACTTC.

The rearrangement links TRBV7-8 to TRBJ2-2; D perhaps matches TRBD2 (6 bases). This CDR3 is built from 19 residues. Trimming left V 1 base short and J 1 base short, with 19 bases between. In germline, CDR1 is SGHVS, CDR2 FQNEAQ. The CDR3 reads CASSLEYLALGENTGELFF. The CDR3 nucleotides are TGTGCCAGCAGCTTAGAGTACCTAGCGCTTGGGGAGAACACCGGGGAGCTGTTTTTT.

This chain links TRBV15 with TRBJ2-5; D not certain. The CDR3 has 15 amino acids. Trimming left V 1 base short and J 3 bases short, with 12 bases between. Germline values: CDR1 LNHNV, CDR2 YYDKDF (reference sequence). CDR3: CATSRVPGTKETQYF. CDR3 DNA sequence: TGTGCCACCAGCAGAGTCCCCGGAACCAAAGAGACCCAGTACTTC.

The CDR3 spells CASSPQVGRQFF. The DNA of the CDR3 is TGTGCCAGCTCACCACAGGTGGGACGACAGTTCTTC. The chain carries TRBV18 and TRBJ2-1; D may be TRBD1 or TRBD2 (5 bases each). V lost 1 base to trimming and J lost 13 bases, with 11 bases between them. CDR1 and CDR2 from the germline V gene are KGHSH and LQKENI. The CDR3 loop spans 12 amino acids.

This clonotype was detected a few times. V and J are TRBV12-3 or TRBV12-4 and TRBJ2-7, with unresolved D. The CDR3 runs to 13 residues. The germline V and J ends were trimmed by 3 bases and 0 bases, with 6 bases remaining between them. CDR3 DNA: TGTGCCAGCAGTTTCGCCTCCTCCTACGAGCAGTACGTC. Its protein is CASSFASSYEQYV.

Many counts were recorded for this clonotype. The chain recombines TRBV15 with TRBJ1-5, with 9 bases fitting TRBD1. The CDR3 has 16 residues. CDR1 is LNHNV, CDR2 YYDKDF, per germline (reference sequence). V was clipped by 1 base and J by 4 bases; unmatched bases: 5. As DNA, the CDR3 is TGTGCCACCAGCAGAGGAGGGACAGGGCAAAATCAGCCCCAGCATTTT. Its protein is CATSRGGTGQNQPQHF.

CDR3 residues: CASKYRQTGWGNTEAFF. The CDR3 bases are TGTGCCAGCAAATACCGCCAGACAGGGTGGGGGAACACTGAAGCTTTCTTT. This chain connects TRBV5-6 to TRBJ1-1; 7 bases fit TRBD1. The CDR3 contains 17 residues. V gave up 6 bases and J gave up 1 base; unmatched junction bases: 15. Per the germline V gene, CDR1 is SGHDT and CDR2 is YYEEEE. Filled out from reference TRBV5-6 and TRBJ1-1, the complete variable domain reads DAGVTQSPTHLIKTRGQQVTLRCSPKSGHDTVSWYQQALGQGPQFIFQYYEEEERQRGNFPDRFSGHQFPNYSSELNVNALLLGDSALYLCASKYRQTGWGNTEAFFGQGTRLTVV.

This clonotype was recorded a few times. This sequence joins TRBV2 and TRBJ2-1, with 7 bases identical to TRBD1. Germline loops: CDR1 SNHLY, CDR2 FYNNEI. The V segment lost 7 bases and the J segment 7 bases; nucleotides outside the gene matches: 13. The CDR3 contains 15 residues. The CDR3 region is CASTSRGTVINEQFF. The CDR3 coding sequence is TGTGCCAGCACCTCAAGGGGGACAGTAATAAATGAGCAGTTCTTC.

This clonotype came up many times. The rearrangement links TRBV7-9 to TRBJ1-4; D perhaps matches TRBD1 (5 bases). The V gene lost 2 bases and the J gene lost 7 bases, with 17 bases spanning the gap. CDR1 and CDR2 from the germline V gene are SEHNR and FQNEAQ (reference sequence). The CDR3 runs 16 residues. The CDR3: CASSLSDSRFSEKLFF. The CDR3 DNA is TGTGCCAGCAGCTTAAGCGACAGCAGATTTAGTGAAAAACTGTTTTTT.

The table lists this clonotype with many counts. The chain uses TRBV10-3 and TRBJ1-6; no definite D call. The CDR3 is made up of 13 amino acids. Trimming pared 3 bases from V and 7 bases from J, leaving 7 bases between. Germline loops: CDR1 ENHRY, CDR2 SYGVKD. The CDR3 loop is CAISDWENSPLHF. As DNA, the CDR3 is TGTGCCATCAGTGATTGGGAAAATTCACCCCTCCACTTT.

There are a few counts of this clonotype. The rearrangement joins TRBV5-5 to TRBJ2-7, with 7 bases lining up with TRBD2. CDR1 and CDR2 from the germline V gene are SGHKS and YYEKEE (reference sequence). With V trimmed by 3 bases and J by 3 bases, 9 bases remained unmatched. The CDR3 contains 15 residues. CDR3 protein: CASSSVGGSRYEQYF. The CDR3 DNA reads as TGTGCCAGCAGCTCAGTAGGCGGGAGTCGCTACGAGCAGTACTTC. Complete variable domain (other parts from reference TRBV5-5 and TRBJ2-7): DAGVTQSPTHLIKTRGQQVTLRCSPISGHKSVSWYQQVLGQGPQFIFQYYEKEERGRGNFPDRFSARQFPNYSSELNVNALLLGDSALYLCASSSVGGSRYEQYFGPGTRLTVT.

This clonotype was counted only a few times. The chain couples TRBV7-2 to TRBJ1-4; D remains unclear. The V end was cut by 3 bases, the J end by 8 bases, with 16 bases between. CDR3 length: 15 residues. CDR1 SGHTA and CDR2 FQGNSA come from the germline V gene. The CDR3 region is CASSFTPGYREKLFF. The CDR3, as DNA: TGTGCCAGCAGCTTTACTCCTGGGTATAGGGAAAAACTGTTTTTT.

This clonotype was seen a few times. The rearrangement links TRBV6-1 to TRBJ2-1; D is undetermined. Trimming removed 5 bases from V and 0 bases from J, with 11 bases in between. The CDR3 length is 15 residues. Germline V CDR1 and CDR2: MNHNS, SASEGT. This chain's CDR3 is CASSTDFSSYNEQFF. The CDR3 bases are TGTGCCAGCAGTACTGACTTTAGCTCCTACAATGAGCAGTTCTTC.

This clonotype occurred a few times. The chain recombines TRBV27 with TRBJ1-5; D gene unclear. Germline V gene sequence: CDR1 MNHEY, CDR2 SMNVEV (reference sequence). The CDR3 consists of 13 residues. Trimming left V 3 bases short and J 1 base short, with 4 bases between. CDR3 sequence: CASSFLSNQPQHF. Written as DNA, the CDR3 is TGTGCCAGCAGTTTTCTGAGCAATCAGCCCCAGCATTTT.

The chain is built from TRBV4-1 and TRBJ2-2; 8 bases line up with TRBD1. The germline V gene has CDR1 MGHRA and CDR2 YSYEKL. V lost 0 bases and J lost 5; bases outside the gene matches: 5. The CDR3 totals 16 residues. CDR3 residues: CASSQEVRGRTGELFF. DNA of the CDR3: TGCGCCAGCAGCCAAGAGGTCAGGGGGCGAACCGGGGAGCTGTTTTTT.

The CDR3 nucleotides read TGTGCCAGCAGTGAAGCGGCCTCGACACCCTATTCACCCCTCCACTTT. This gives the protein CASSEAASTPYSPLHF. The V and J genes are TRBV6-1 and TRBJ1-6; D is uncertain. Germline V gene data show CDR1 as MNHNS and CDR2 as SASEGT. Trimming pared 0 bases from V and 8 bases from J, leaving 14 bases between. The CDR3 has 16 amino acids.

This CDR3 reads CASSHNNEKLFF. The CDR3 DNA reads as TGTGCCAGCAGCCACAATAATGAAAAACTGTTTTTT. The rearrangement links TRBV7-8 to TRBJ1-4; D remains ambiguous. CDR3 length: 12 amino acids. The germline CDR1 and CDR2 sequences are SGHVS and FQNEAQ. V was shortened by 5 bases and J by 4 bases, with 5 bases between the two germline ends.

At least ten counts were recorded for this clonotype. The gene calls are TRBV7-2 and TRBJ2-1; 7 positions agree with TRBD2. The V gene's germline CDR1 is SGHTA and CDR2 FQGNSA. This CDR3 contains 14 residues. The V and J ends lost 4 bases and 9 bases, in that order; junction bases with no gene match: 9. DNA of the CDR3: TGTGCCAGCAGCTGGAGGGAGGGTGATGCTGAGCAGTTCTTC. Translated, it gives CASSWREGDAEQFF.

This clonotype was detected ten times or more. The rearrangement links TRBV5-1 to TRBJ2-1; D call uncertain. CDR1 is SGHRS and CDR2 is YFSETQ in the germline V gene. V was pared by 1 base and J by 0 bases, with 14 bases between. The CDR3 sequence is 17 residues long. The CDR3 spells CASSLSQWISSYNEQFF. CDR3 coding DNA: TGCGCCAGCAGCTTGAGTCAGTGGATAAGCTCCTACAATGAGCAGTTCTTC.

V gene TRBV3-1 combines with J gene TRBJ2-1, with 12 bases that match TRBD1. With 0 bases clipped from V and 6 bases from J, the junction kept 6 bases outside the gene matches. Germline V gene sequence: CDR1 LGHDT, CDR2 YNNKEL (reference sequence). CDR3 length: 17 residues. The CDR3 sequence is CASSQDRRDRGLNEQFF. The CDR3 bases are TGTGCCAGCAGCCAAGATCGGAGGGACAGGGGGCTCAATGAGCAGTTCTTC.

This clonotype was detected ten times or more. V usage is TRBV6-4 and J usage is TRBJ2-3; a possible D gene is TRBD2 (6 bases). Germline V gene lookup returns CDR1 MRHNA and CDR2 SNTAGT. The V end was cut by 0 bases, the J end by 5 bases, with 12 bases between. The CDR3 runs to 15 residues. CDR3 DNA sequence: TGTGCCAGCAGTGACTCGGGAGGTCAGGTAGATACGCAGTATTTT. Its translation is CASSDSGGQVDTQYF.

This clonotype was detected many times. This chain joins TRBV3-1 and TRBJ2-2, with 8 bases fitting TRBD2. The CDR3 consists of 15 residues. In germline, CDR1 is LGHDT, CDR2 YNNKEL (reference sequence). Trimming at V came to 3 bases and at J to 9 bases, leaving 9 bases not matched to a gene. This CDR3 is CASSHGAGGHRELFF. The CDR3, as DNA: TGTGCCAGCAGCCATGGGGCGGGGGGCCACCGGGAGCTGTTTTTT.

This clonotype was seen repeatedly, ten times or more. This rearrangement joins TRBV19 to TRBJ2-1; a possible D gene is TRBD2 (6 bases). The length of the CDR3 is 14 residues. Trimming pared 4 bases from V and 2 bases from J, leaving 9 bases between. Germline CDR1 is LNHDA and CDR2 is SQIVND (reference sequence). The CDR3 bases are TGTGCCAGTAGTAGCGGGGTCCCCTACAATGAGCAGTTCTTC. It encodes CASSSGVPYNEQFF.

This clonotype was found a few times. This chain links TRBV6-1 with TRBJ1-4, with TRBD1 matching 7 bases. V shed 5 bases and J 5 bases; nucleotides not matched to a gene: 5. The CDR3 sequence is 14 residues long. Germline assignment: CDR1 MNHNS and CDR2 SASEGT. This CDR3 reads CASSKQGWNEKLFF. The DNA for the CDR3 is TGTGCCAGCAGTAAACAGGGGTGGAATGAAAAACTGTTTTTT.

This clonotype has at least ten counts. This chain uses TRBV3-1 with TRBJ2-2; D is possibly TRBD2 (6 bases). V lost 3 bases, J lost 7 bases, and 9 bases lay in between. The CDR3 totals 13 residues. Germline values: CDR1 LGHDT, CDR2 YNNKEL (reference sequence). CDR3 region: CASSHRGIGELFF. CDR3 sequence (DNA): TGTGCCAGCAGCCACCGCGGGATCGGGGAGCTGTTTTTT.

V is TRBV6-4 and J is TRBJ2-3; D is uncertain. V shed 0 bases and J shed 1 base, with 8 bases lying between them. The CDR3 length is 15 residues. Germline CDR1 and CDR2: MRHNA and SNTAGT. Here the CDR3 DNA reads TGTGCCAGCAGTGACTCGAAGTCCGGCACAGATACGCAGTATTTT. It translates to CASSDSKSGTDTQYF.

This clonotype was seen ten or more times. CDR3 loop: CASSERQGARNEQFF. The CDR3 nucleotides read TGTGCCAGCAGTGAAAGGCAGGGGGCGCGTAATGAGCAGTTCTTC. The chain joins TRBV2 to TRBJ2-1; 8 nucleotides line up with TRBD1. CDR3 size: 15 residues. The germline gives CDR1 SNHLY, CDR2 FYNNEI. V was clipped by 2 bases and J by 7 bases; unmatched bases: 7.

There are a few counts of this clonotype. CDR3 bases: TGTGCCAGCAGCCTGGGACAGGGGCTAAACTATGGCTACACCTTC. Translating gives CASSLGQGLNYGYTF. The chain carries TRBV6-1 and TRBJ1-2, with TRBD1 matching over 10 bases. J lost 2 bases, V lost 6 bases, and 6 bases had no gene match. The V gene's germline CDR1 is MNHNS and CDR2 SASEGT. The CDR3 loop spans 15 amino acids.

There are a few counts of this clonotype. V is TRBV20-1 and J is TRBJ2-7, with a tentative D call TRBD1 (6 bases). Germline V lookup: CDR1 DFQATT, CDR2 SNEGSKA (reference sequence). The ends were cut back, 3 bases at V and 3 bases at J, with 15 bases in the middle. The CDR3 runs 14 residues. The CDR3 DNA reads TGCAGTGCTAGGAGGACAGTATGGGACTACGAGCAGTACGTC. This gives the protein CSARRTVWDYEQYV.

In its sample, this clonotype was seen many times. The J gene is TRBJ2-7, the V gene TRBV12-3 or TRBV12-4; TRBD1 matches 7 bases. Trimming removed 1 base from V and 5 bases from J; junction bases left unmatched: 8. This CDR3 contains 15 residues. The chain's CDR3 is CASSLVIDRVHEQYF. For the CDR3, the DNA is TGTGCCAGCAGTTTAGTTATTGACAGGGTGCACGAGCAGTACTTC.